Here is one T cell receptor beta chain with its context. This clonotype occurred a few times. Its antigen specificity is not known. No base quality information exists; no much larger clone differs at one position. The sample is drawn from a study of identical twins (dated by TCRdb to the mid-2010s). Concerning the study at large: To test whether fetal clonotypes persist, this study deep-sequenced TCR alpha and beta repertoires from monozygotic twins, from unrelated adults of various ages, and from cord blood. To rule out contamination, replicate twin experiments were performed at different times with different library preparation protocols. Study-wide findings and limitations: Excess twin sharing in beta out-of-frame sequences was weaker because fewer shared sequences lowered the signal-to-noise ratio. Fewer insertions were carried by abundant cord blood beta clonotypes, a similar but weaker trend appeared in young adult naive repertoires, and no such trend appeared in memory repertoires. Invariant T cells such as MAIT and iNKT could partly confound zero-insertion analyses, though diverse VJ usage argued against this for most clonotypes. Because the same donors could not be followed over many years, the conclusions depended on cross-sectional statistical analysis. Out-of-frame TCR alpha sequences shared between twins showed an excess of low generation-probability sequences compared with coincidental sharing between unrelated individuals. Out-of-frame TCR alpha sharing in monozygotic twins was systematically underestimated by recombination models, whereas sharing between unrelated individuals was in agreement with the recombination models.

Every donor in the study was a healthy Caucasian. Three pairs of female monozygotic twins, all aged about 18 to 30 years, were included in the twin cohort. Positive isolation kits from Invitrogen were used to isolate the CD4+ and CD8+ T cell populations. Including cysteine and phenylalanine, the CDR3 has 14 amino acids. The read is trimmed to its CDR3 DNA, 42 bases read in frame from base 1. CDR1 is given as DFQATT and CDR2 as SNEGSKA, both from the germline V gene (reference sequence). The germline V and J ends show losses of 4 bases and 1 base respectively, and no gene match explains 5 bases of the junction. Library construction relied on 5' RACE. The instrument given in TCRdb is Illumina HiSeq 2000. A universal primer binding site was introduced by template switching, and a unique molecular identifier was present in the final cDNA, enabling accurate counting of TCR cDNA molecules. Specific primers in the conserved constant-segment region were used to synthesize first-strand cDNA for the TCR alpha and beta chains. To control for contamination, every cDNA library carried two barcodes: a SMART-Mk sample barcode plus Illumina barcodes. TruSeq adapter sequences and Illumina sample barcodes were added in two successive PCR steps. The TCR alpha and beta cDNA libraries were sequenced on the Illumina HiSeq platform using custom primers. The original pipeline was this. Unique molecular identifiers were extracted from raw reads with MiGEC, and CDR3 positions were determined with MiXCR. For each individual, recombination models were inferred using an EM algorithm with the repgenHMM and IGoR tools. The analysis of shared clonotypes was done with the tcR package in R, with sharing normalized by the product of cloneset sizes. To study raw recombination free of thymic and clonal selection effects, out-of-frame nonproductive sequences were analyzed. TCRdb handled the public reads itself, with Q25 trimming in fastp and clone calling in MiXCR, and kept productive beta chains. Entries are consolidated by CDR3 protein sequence, retaining the most common genes and DNA. Clone size and V and J calls follow TCRdb, not the original study. The sample contains about 460,000 distinct CDR3 sequences, over 12% of them found a single time. The ten largest make up about 0.52% of the sample.

Another study also made use of these data, one on yellow fever vaccine responses in identical twins. As described in the second report: The authors reported that the T cell response to vaccination in identical twins appeared partly convergent and partly personalized. Focusing on identical twins, the study followed the T cell clones that responded to the vaccine, and did so with precision.

Sequenced sample: CD4+ T cells sorted from blood. The chain is assembled from TRBV20-1 and TRBJ2-7, with TRBD1 identical over 9 junction bases. The sequence came from a woman younger than 30 in good health. The nucleotides read TGCAGTGCTATTACCGGGACAGGGTCCTACGAGCAGTACTTC. Its protein product is CSAITGTGSYEQYF.